These 16 T cell receptor beta chains share one sample of origin, sequenced in a study of T cell repertoires in breast cancer listed by TCRdb under 2016. The method behind the library was emulsion pairing. Sequenced using an Illumina MiSeq. A second nested PCR with blocking oligos suppressed unpaired genes, then a third nested PCR added Illumina adaptors and barcodes. The public reads were reanalyzed by TCRdb: fastp trimming at Q25, MiXCR alignment, in-frame beta chains only. Rows with a matching CDR3 protein are joined into one entry that keeps the most common DNA and genes. The sample table records approximately 37,000 distinct CDR3 sequences; 45% of these occur just once. Of the sample, 60% falls within the top ten clones. To analyze paired alpha-beta TCRs of CD8+ T cells, the researchers used an expanded emulsion RT-PCR method with primers covering all TCR V genes. What was sequenced was CD8+ T cells. The receptor source for this set is a pool of human donors with breast cancer or a healthy control (not recorded which).

The gene calls are TRBV14 and TRBJ2-1; maybe TRBD1 (5 bases). The length of the CDR3 is 15 residues. Germline loops: CDR1 SGHDN, CDR2 FVKESK. V was clipped by 4 bases and J by 6 bases, with 16 bases between them. The CDR3 DNA is TGTGCCAGCAGCCGGTCCCAGGGCGCCTCCAATGAGCAGTTCTTC. This encodes CASSRSQGASNEQFF.

The gene calls are TRBV7-9 and TRBJ2-7, with D possibly being TRBD1 (6 bases). Germline lookup yields CDR1 SEHNR and CDR2 FQNEAQ (reference sequence). The germline V and J ends were trimmed by 3 bases and 6 bases, with 9 bases remaining between them. The CDR3 length is 12 residues. CDR3 sequence: CASSLAGVEQYF. CDR3 DNA sequence: TGTGCCAGCAGCTTGGCAGGGGTCGAGCAGTACTTC.

The CDR3 DNA reads TGTGCCAGCAGTTGGGCGGGGGCGGAGTATGGCTACACCTTC. It codes for CASSWAGAEYGYTF. The chain combines TRBV6-9 with TRBJ1-2; TRBD1 is a possible D gene (6 bases). CDR3 length: 14 residues. Germline V gives CDR1 MNHGY, CDR2 SVAAGI. Trimming took off 4 bases at V and 5 bases at J, with 14 bases between the two ends.

About this clonotype itself: The junction differs from germline at one of its ends, possibly a read error. The rearrangement joins TRBV5-1 to TRBJ1-1, with D hard to call. The CDR3 runs 15 residues. Germline-derived CDR1 and CDR2 are SGHRS and YFSETQ. Written as DNA, the CDR3 is TGCGCCAGCAGCGAGGGTAGGGCCTCGGGATTATTATGGGTCTTT. This encodes CASSEGRASGLLWVF.

The chain recombines TRBV2 with TRBJ1-3; D possibly corresponds to TRBD1 (5 bases). Germline V lookup: CDR1 SNHLY, CDR2 FYNNEI. V was shortened by 2 bases and J by 0 bases, with 11 bases between the two germline ends. The CDR3 is 16 residues long. The CDR3 DNA reads TGTGCCAGCAGTGAACAAGGGACCTTCTCTGGAAACACCATATATTTT. Its protein is CASSEQGTFSGNTIYF. Supplemented by reference TRBV2 and TRBJ1-3, the full variable domain reads EPEVTQTPSHQVTQMGQEVILRCVPISNHLYFYWYRQILGQKVEFLVSFYNNEISEKSEIFDDQFSVERPDGSNFTLKIRSTKLEDSAMYFCASSEQGTFSGNTIYFGEGSWLTVV.

This clonotype was picked up a small number of times. The CDR3 sequence is CASSYERDTYGYTF. The CDR3 nucleotides are TGTGCCAGCAGCTACGAAAGGGACACCTATGGCTACACCTTC. The chain recombines TRBV5-4 with TRBJ1-2; D might be TRBD1 (6 bases). CDR3 length: 14 amino acids. CDR1 SGHNT and CDR2 YYREEE come from the germline V gene (reference sequence). Trimming left V 3 bases short and J 4 bases short, with 13 bases between.

V gene TRBV12-3 or TRBV12-4 combines with J gene TRBJ2-1; D remains unclear. The CDR3 spans 12 residues. V was cut by 0 bases and J by 7 bases, with 4 bases left in between. CDR3 region: CASSLAGNEQFF. In DNA, the CDR3 is TGTGCCAGCAGTTTAGCGGGGAATGAGCAGTTCTTC.

This rearrangement joins TRBV12-3 or TRBV12-4 to TRBJ2-5; TRBD2 agrees at 11 bases. V gave up 3 bases and J gave up 5 bases; unmatched junction bases: 8. The CDR3 spans 16 residues. The CDR3: CASSFGPLAGVETQYF. The CDR3, as DNA: TGTGCCAGCAGTTTCGGTCCACTAGCGGGGGTTGAGACCCAGTACTTC.

The rearrangement links TRBV2 to TRBJ2-7; D is undetermined. Germline CDR1 SNHLY, CDR2 FYNNEI. CDR3 length equals 12 residues. V lost 1 base and J 6 bases, leaving 7 bases between the germline ends. CDR3 sequence reads: CASSEGSPEQYF. CDR3 nucleotides: TGTGCCAGCAGTGAAGGTAGCCCCGAGCAGTACTTC.

This clonotype was picked up many times. The chain has TRBV6-5 and TRBJ1-1; D not resolved. The ends were cut back, 2 bases at V and 5 bases at J, with 9 bases in the middle. The CDR3 is 13 residues long. Germline V gene sequence: CDR1 MNHEY, CDR2 SVGAGI. The DNA of the CDR3 is TGTGCCAGCAGTTACCTGGCTGGAACTGAAGCTTTCTTT. Translated, it gives CASSYLAGTEAFF.

V usage is TRBV27 and J usage is TRBJ2-7, with D maybe TRBD1 (6 bases). The V end was cut by 2 bases, the J end by 1 base, with 12 bases between. CDR3 length equals 15 residues. CDR1 and CDR2 from the germline V gene are MNHEY and SMNVEV (reference sequence). The CDR3 DNA sequence: TGTGCCAGCAGTTTAGAACAGGGTTTATCCTACGAGCAGTACTTC. Protein product: CASSLEQGLSYEQYF.

This chain links TRBV27 with TRBJ1-1, with D possibly being TRBD1 (5 bases). The CDR3 loop spans 14 amino acids. The germline CDR1 and CDR2 sequences are MNHEY and SMNVEV (reference sequence). V was shortened by 5 bases and J by 0 bases, with 10 bases between the two germline ends. Here the CDR3 DNA reads TGTGCCAGCAGTCCCCGACAGCTGAACACTGAAGCTTTCTTT. This gives the protein CASSPRQLNTEAFF.

The genes are TRBV10-3 and TRBJ1-5, with unresolved D. V shed 5 bases and J shed 1 base, with 9 bases lying between them. The CDR3 length is 14 residues. Per the germline V gene, CDR1 is ENHRY and CDR2 is SYGVKD. The CDR3 sequence: CAISLTDSNQPQHF. The CDR3 DNA follows: TGTGCCATCAGTCTTACCGACAGCAATCAGCCCCAGCATTTT.

The chain carries TRBV19 and TRBJ2-7; TRBD2 matches at 7 bases. V was clipped by 3 bases and J by 5 bases; unmatched bases: 10. The germline V gene encodes CDR1 LNHDA and CDR2 SQIVND (reference sequence). This CDR3 spans 15 amino acids. The CDR3: CASSIGTTPRDEQYF. The CDR3 DNA follows: TGTGCCAGTAGTATTGGGACTACCCCCCGCGACGAGCAGTACTTC.

This clonotype was detected only a few times. The rearrangement uses TRBV7-9 and TRBJ2-5; possibly TRBD1 for D (6 bases). Germline V gene lookup returns CDR1 SEHNR and CDR2 FQNEAQ (reference sequence). The CDR3 extends over 14 amino acids. V shed 5 bases and J shed 3 bases, with 13 bases lying between them. The CDR3 nucleotides read TGTGCCAGCAGCATCGGGACAAATAAAGAGACCCAGTACTTC. It yields the protein CASSIGTNKETQYF.

The J gene is TRBJ1-2, the V gene TRBV2; no definite D call. V dropped 2 bases and J dropped 5 bases, with 3 bases sitting between them. Germline lookup yields CDR1 SNHLY and CDR2 FYNNEI. The CDR3 extends over 11 amino acids. The CDR3 here is CASSERYGYTF. The CDR3 region has the DNA TGTGCCAGCAGTGAACGGTATGGCTACACCTTC. Full variable domain (remainder filled in from reference TRBV2 and TRBJ1-2): EPEVTQTPSHQVTQMGQEVILRCVPISNHLYFYWYRQILGQKVEFLVSFYNNEISEKSEIFDDQFSVERPDGSNFTLKIRSTKLEDSAMYFCASSERYGYTFGSGTRLTVV.